The text below deals with one T cell receptor beta chain. Antigen: not known. Repertoires were generated with immunoSEQ multiplex PCR, while TCRdb's copy carries only in-frame clones and drops some. The profile shows 30,000 or so clones, around nine tenths of them singletons. This sample is part of a study of stem cell transplantation in POMP-related autoinflammatory disease. Study-level information: CD8+ T cells were low and CD4+ cells naive-skewed before transplant. Points from the study as a whole: A trend toward lower repertoire diversity and greater clonality appeared in every analyzed T-cell subset of PRAID patients. Patients with PRAID showed a restricted number of unique TRB V-J gene pairings.

Germline loops: CDR1 SQVTM, CDR2 ANQGSEA. V lost 4 bases, J lost 0 bases, and 15 bases lay in between. The CDR3 contains 15 residues. The sequencing used CD4+ T cells from PBMCs, collected before stem cell transplantation. V gene TRBV29-1 combines with J gene TRBJ2-5; D is possibly TRBD1 (5 bases). The sequence came from a human donor with POMP-related autoinflammation and immune dysregulation (PRAID). In DNA form, the CDR3 reads TGCAGCGTTGTCCCATGGACATCGGACCAAGAGACCCAGTACTTC. Translating it yields CSVVPWTSDQETQYF.